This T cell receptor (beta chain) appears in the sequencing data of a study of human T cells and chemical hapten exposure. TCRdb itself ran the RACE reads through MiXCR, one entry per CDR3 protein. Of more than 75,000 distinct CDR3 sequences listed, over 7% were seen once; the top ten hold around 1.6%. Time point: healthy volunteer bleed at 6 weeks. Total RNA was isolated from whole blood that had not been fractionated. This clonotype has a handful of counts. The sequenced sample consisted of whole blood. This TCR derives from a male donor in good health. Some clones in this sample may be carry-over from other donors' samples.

In nucleotides, the CDR3 is TGTGCCATCAGTGAGACGAGGGAGTTCAATGAAAAACTGTTTTTT. It translates to CAISETREFNEKLFF. The gene calls are TRBV10-3 and TRBJ1-4; no definite D call. The V end lost 2 bases, the J end lost 5 bases, and 12 bases lay between the germline ends. The CDR3 totals 15 residues. Germline V gives CDR1 ENHRY, CDR2 SYGVKD.